The clone carrying this TCR beta chain appeared once. The data are from a study of control samples from healthy donors and cancer patients. Assay: immunoSEQ multiplex PCR; the TCRdb copy retains only in-frame clones and omits some. The sample carries about 120,000 clones, 70% to 90% recorded once. This CDR3 contains 14 residues. Trimming took 9 bases from V and 10 from J; bases not matched to a gene: 12. CDR1 and CDR2 from the germline V gene are SNHLY and FYNNEI. This TCR was sampled from a man aged 60 to 75 in good health. The source material was blood. This sequence joins TRBV2 and TRBJ1-6; 7 nucleotides match TRBD1. CDR3 in amino acids: CARSPGQDRSPLHF. The CDR3 DNA reads as TGTGCCAGGTCGCCCGGACAGGATAGGTCACCCCTCCACTTT. Together with reference TRBV2 and TRBJ1-6, the CDR3 gives the full variable domain: EPEVTQTPSHQVTQMGQEVILRCVPISNHLYFYWYRQILGQKVEFLVSFYNNEISEKSEIFDDQFSVERPDGSNFTLKIRSTKLEDSAMYFCARSPGQDRSPLHFGNGTRLTVT.